This TCR beta chain is drawn from a study of CD8 T cells in Susac syndrome. Study-wide points: Clonal expansion was missing from Susac syndrome CD4+ T cell repertoires. The study conceded that its TCR sequencing and HLA analysis involved relatively few individuals.

CD8+ and CD4+ T cells from blood underwent TCR beta sequencing, which was carried out in a high-throughput format. Purification of the CD8+ and CD4+ T cells relied on negative isolation, and TEMRA cells underwent FACS enrichment. Random hexamers were used to reverse transcribe the RNA input (0.5 to 1 ug). TCRdb ran MiXCR on the immunoSEQ multiplex PCR reads and lists one entry per CDR3 protein. The sample lists some 150,000 distinct CDR3 sequences, roughly 96% occurring once. CDR3 length: 15 residues. Trimming took 2 bases from V and 3 from J, leaving 13 bases between them. Germline V lookup: CDR1 SGDLS, CDR2 YYNGEE. Regarding this clonotype: Its specificity is unknown.

The sequence derives from a human donor with Susac syndrome. The specimen sequenced was CD4+ T cells from PBMCs. The gene calls are TRBV9 and TRBJ2-3; D gene unclear. CDR3 region: CASSVNPLGTDTQYF. CDR3 in DNA: TGTGCCAGCAGCGTGAACCCCTTAGGAACAGATACGCAGTATTTT.